This TCR beta chain is drawn from a study of blood T cell repertoires in COVID-19. Study at large: The origin of the acute and convalescent COVID-19 samples was the United States, Italy and Spain.

CDR1 is MGHDK and CDR2 is SYGVNS in the germline V gene. Trimming took 6 bases from V and 5 from J; bases not matched to a gene: 7. This CDR3 is 14 amino acids long. Profiling relied on immunoSEQ multiplex PCR, and the TCRdb table lists in-frame clones only, not all of them. In the table there are approximately 200,000 clones, approximately 84% of which are singletons. The sequence was obtained from a human donor with acute or convalescent COVID-19. The donor label of this sample is uncertain. The source material was peripheral blood. The chain links TRBV25-1 to TRBJ2-5; 9 nucleotides match TRBD1. This CDR3 is CASRETGGGETQYF. The DNA of the CDR3 is TGTGCCAGCAGGGAAACAGGGGGCGGGGAGACCCAGTACTTC.